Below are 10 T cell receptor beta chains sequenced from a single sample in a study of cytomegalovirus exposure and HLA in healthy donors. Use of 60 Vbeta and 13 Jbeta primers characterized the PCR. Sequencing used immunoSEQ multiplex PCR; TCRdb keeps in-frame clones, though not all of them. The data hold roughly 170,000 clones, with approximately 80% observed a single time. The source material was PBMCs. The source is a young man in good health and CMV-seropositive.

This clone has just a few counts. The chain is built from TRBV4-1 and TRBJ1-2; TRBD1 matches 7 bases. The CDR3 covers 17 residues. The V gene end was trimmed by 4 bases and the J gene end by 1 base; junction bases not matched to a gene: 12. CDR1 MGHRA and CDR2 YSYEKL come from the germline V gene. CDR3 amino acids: CASSLSERQGINYGYTF. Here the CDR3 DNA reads TGCGCCAGCAGCCTGTCAGAGAGACAGGGTATTAACTATGGCTACACCTTC.

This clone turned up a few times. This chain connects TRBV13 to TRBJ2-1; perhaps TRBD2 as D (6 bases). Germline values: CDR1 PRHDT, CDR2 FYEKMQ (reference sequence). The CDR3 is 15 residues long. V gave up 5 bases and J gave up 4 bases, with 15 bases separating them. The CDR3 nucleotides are TGTGCCAGCAGCCCGACAGCCCGGGGGTACAATGAGCAGTTCTTC. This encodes CASSPTARGYNEQFF.

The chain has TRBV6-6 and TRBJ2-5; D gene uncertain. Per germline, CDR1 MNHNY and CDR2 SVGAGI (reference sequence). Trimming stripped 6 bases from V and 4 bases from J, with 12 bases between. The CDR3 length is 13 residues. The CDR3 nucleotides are TGTGCCAGCAGCGGGTCATTGGCAGAGACCCAGTACTTC. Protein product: CASSGSLAETQYF.

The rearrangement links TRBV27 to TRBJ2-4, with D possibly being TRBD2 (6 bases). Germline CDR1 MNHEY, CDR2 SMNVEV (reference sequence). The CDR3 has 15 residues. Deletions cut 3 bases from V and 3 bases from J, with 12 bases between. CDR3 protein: CASSFAGRVKNIQYF. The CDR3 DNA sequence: TGTGCCAGCAGTTTCGCGGGACGGGTCAAAAACATTCAGTACTTC.

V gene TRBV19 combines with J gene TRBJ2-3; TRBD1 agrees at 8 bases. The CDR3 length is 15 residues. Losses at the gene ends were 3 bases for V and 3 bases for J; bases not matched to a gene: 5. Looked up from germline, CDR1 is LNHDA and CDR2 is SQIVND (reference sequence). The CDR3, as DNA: TGTGCCAGTAGTATGATCCAGGGGGCGACAGATACGCAGTATTTT. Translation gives CASSMIQGATDTQYF.

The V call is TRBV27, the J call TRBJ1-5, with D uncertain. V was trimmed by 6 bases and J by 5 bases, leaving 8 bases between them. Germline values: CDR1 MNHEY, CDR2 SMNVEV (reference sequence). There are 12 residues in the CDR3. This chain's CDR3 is CASSHLDQPQHF. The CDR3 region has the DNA TGTGCCAGCAGCCACTTAGATCAGCCCCAGCATTTT.

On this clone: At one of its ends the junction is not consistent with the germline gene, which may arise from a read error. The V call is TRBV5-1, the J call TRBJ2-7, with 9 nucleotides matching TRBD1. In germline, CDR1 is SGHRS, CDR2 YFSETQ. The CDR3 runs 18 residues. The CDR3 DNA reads TGCGCCAGCAGCCCGGACTTCTTTCTTCGGGACAGGGCCCTTCCTAGGCACTTC. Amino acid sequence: CASSPDFFLRDRALPRHF.

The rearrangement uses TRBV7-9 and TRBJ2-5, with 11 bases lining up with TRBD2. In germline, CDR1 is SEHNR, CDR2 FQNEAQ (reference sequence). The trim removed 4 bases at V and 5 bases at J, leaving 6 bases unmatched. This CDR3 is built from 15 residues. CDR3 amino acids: CASSSRTSGLETQYF. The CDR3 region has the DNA TGTGCCAGCAGCTCCCGGACTAGCGGGCTGGAGACCCAGTACTTC.

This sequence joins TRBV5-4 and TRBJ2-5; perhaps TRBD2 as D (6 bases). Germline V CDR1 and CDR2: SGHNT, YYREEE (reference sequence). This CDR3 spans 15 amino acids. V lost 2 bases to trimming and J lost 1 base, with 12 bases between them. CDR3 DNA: TGTGCCAGCAGCTTTGGGGGGTATACCCAAGAGACCCAGTACTTC. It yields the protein CASSFGGYTQETQYF.

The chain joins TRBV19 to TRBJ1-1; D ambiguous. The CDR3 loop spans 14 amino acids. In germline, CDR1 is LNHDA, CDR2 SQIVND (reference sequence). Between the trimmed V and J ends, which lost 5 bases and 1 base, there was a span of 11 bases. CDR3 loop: CASSVPYSNTEAFF. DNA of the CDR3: TGTGCCAGTAGTGTACCCTATTCGAACACTGAAGCTTTCTTT.